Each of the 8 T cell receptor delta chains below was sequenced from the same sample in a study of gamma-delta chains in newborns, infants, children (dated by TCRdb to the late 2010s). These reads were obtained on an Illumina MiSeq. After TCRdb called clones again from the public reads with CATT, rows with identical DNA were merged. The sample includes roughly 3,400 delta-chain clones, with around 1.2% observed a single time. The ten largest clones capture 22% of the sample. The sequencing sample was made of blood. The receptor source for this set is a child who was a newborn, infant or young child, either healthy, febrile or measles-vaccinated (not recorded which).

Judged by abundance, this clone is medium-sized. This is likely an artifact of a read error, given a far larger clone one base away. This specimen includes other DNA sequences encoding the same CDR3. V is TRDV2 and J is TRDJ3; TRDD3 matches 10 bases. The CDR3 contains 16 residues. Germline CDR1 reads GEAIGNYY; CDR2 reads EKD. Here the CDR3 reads CACDTGGYWDTRQMFF. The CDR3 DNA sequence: TGTGCCTGTGACACTGGGGGATACTGGGACACCCGACAGATGTTCTTC.

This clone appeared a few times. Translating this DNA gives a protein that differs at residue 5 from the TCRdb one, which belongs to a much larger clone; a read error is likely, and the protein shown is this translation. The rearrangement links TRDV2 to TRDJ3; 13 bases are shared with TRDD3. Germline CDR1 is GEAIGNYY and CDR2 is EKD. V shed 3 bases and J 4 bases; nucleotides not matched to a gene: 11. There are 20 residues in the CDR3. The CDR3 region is CACDPVLGDTRHWDTRQMFF. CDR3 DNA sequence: TGTGCCTGTGACCCCGTACTGGGGGATACGCGCCATTGGGACACCCGACAGATGTTTTTC.

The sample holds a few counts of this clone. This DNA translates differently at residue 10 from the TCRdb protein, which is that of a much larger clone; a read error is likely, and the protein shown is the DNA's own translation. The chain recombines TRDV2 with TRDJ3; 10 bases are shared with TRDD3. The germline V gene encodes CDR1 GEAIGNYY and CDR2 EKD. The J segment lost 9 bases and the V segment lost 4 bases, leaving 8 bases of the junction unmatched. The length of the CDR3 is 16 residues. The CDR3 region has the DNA TGTGCCTGTGATACTGGGGGATTCCGGGGCACCCGACAGATGTTTTTC. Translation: CACDTGGFRGTRQMFF.

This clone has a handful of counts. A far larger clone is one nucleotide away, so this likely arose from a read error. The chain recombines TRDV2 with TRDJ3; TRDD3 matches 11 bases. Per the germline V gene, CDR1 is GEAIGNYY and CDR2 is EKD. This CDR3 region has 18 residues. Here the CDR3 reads CACDTAGGYSWDTRQVFF. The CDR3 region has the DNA TGTGCCTGTGACACCGCTGGGGGATACTCCTGGGACACCCGACAGGTGTTTTTC.

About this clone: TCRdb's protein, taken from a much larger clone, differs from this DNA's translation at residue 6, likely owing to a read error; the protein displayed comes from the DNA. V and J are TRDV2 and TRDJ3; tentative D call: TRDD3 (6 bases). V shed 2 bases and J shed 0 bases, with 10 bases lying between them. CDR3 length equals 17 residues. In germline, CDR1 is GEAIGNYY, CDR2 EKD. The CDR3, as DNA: TGTGCCTGTGACAAACCGGGGGACTCCTGGGACACCCGACAGATGTTTTTC. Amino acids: CACDKPGDSWDTRQMFF.

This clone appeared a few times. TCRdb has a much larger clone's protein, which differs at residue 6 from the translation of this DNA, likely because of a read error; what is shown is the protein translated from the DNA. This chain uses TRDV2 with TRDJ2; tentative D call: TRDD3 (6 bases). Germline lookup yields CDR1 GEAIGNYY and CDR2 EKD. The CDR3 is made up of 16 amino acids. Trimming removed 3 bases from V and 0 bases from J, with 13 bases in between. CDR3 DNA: TGTGCCTGTGACGTACGGGGGGAAGCTTTGACAGCACAACTCTTCTTT. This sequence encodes CACDVRGEALTAQLFF.

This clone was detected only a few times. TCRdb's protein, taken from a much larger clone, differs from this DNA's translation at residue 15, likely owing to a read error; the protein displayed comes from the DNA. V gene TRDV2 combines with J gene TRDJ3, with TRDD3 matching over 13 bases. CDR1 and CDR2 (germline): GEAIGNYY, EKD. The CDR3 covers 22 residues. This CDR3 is CACDKVLGDTREPSRDTRQMFF. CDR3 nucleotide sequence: TGTGCCTGTGACAAAGTACTGGGGGATACGCGGGAACCCTCCCGGGACACCCGACAGATGTTTTTC.

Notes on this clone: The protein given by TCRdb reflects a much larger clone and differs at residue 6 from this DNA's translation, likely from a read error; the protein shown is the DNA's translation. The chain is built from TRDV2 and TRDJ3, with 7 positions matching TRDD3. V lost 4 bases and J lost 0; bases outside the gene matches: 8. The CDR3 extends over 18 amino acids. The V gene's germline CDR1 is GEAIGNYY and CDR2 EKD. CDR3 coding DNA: TGTGCCTGTGATCCCATACTGGGGAGCTCCTGGGACACCCGACAGATGTTTTTC. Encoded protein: CACDPILGSSWDTRQMFF.